These 29 T cell receptor beta chains were sequenced from one sample in a study of blood T cells in healthy people across ages. A second about 6 to 12 cycle PCR used barcoded and J-beta primers. One entry per CDR3 protein, called by TCRdb with MiXCR from the 5' RACE reads. The profile shows 1 million to 1.2 million distinct CDR3 sequences, 30% to 40% of them singletons. Material for sequencing was blood. The receptor source for this set is a young man in good health.

V is TRBV4-1 and J is TRBJ2-3, with TRBD1 matching 8 bases. The CDR3 has 17 amino acids. V lost 4 bases to trimming and J lost 2 bases; unmatched junction nucleotides: 11. Germline assignment: CDR1 MGHRA and CDR2 YSYEKL. The CDR3 DNA follows: TGCGCCAGCAGCCTCCCTACAGGGGGTTCCTTCACAGATACGCAGTATTTT. Its translation is CASSLPTGGSFTDTQYF.

The table lists this clonotype with a few counts. The rearrangement joins TRBV7-2 to TRBJ2-7, with D maybe TRBD1 (5 bases). The better agreement between TRBJ2-5 and the DNA end casts doubt on the J call. The CDR3 extends over 14 amino acids. Germline V gene sequence: CDR1 SGHTA, CDR2 FQGNSA. CDR3 DNA sequence: TGTGCCAGCAGCTTAGTGTCGCAGGGCGAGACCCAGTACTTC. Protein product: CASSLVSQGETQYF.

This clonotype was detected once. The rearrangement joins TRBV25-1 to TRBJ1-4; D may be TRBD1 (6 bases). The CDR3 contains 15 residues. The germline V gene encodes CDR1 MGHDK and CDR2 SYGVNS. V lost 1 base and J 2 bases, leaving 8 bases between the germline ends. Here the CDR3 DNA reads TGTGCCAGCAGTGAATTAGGACAGACTAATGAAAAACTGTTTTTT. This sequence encodes CASSELGQTNEKLFF.

This clonotype was found many times. The gene calls are TRBV10-3 and TRBJ1-1; D not certain. The CDR3 totals 13 residues. Trimming left V 0 bases short and J 1 base short, with 3 bases between. Germline V lookup: CDR1 ENHRY, CDR2 SYGVKD. The CDR3 DNA sequence: TGTGCCATCAGTGAGTCGGAGAACACTGAAGCTTTCTTT. It specifies CAISESENTEAFF.

The J gene is TRBJ2-7, the V gene TRBV28; 7 positions agree with TRBD1. The tail of the sequence fits TRBJ2-5 better, so the J call may be wrong. This CDR3 has 13 residues. CDR1 and CDR2 (germline): MDHEN, SYDVKM. The CDR3 region is CASSIYRGWTQYF. DNA for the CDR3: TGTGCCAGCAGTATCTACAGGGGCTGGACCCAGTACTTC.

This clonotype was picked up a small number of times. The chain has TRBV6-6 and TRBJ1-1; D gene unclear. Looked up from germline, CDR1 is MNHNY and CDR2 is SVGAGI (reference sequence). The CDR3 is made up of 15 amino acids. The V end lost 0 bases, the J end lost 8 bases, and 16 bases lay between the germline ends. CDR3 sequence (DNA): TGTGCCAGCAGTTACTCGGGCAGCCGACGGCAAGAAGCTTTCTTT. This codes for CASSYSGSRRQEAFF.

This clonotype was counted a few times. The genes are TRBV29-1 and TRBJ2-2; D possibly corresponds to TRBD1 (6 bases). Trimming left V 0 bases short and J 5 bases short, with 10 bases between. The V gene's germline CDR1 is SQVTM and CDR2 ANQGSEA. The length of the CDR3 is 14 residues. CDR3 sequence: CSVEDRGWTGELFF. The CDR3, as DNA: TGCAGCGTTGAAGACAGGGGTTGGACCGGGGAGCTGTTTTTT.

The V and J genes are TRBV6-6 and TRBJ1-5; no reliable D call. The CDR3 length is 15 residues. Per germline, CDR1 MNHNY and CDR2 SVGAGI (reference sequence). V lost 0 bases to trimming and J lost 3 bases, with 9 bases between them. This chain's CDR3 is CASSYSGRTNQPQHF. CDR3 DNA: TGTGCCAGCAGTTACTCTGGGAGGACCAATCAGCCCCAGCATTTT.

The chain joins TRBV30 to TRBJ1-5; D remains ambiguous. The germline gives CDR1 GTSNPN, CDR2 SVGIG (reference sequence). This CDR3 is 13 amino acids long. V lost 1 base, J lost 4 bases, and 8 bases lay in between. The CDR3 DNA is TGTGCCTGGAGTGGAGGCCATAATCAGCCCCAGCATTTT. It specifies CAWSGGHNQPQHF.

The chain uses TRBV29-1 and TRBJ1-2; no definite D call. The CDR3 totals 13 residues. The V and J ends lost 2 bases and 6 bases respectively, with 13 bases between them. The germline CDR1 and CDR2 sequences are SQVTM and ANQGSEA. In DNA, the CDR3 is TGCAGCGTTGAAAAGGCTTTTCCGGATGGCTACACCTTC. Translation gives CSVEKAFPDGYTF.

This chain links TRBV11-2 with TRBJ2-1, with D perhaps TRBD1 or TRBD2 (5 bases each). CDR3 length equals 12 residues. The ends were cut back, 7 bases at V and 14 bases at J, with 18 bases in the middle. In germline, CDR1 is SGHAT, CDR2 FQNNGV. The chain's CDR3 is CASTTPAGTKFF. The CDR3 DNA sequence: TGTGCCAGCACCACTCCGGCCGGGACCAAGTTCTTC.

The chain recombines TRBV12-3 or TRBV12-4 with TRBJ2-4, with D maybe TRBD1 (6 bases). The J call may be in error: the DNA end matches TRBJ2-7 better. There are 15 residues in the CDR3. CDR3 loop: CASSFVGAPGYEQYF. DNA of the CDR3: TGTGCCAGCAGTTTTGTGGGGGCACCCGGATACGAGCAGTACTTC.

The chain couples TRBV7-3 to TRBJ1-1; a possible D gene is TRBD1 (6 bases). Trimming took off 1 base at V and 3 bases at J, with 12 bases between the two ends. Per the germline V gene, CDR1 is SGHTA and CDR2 is FQGTGA. CDR3 size: 15 residues. The CDR3 here is CASSLMGAGDTEAFF. The DNA for the CDR3 is TGTGCCAGCAGCTTAATGGGGGCTGGGGACACTGAAGCTTTCTTT.

This rearrangement joins TRBV20-1 to TRBJ2-5; D not resolved. The CDR3 is 13 residues long. Trimming removed 7 bases from V and 1 base from J, with 13 bases in between. Germline CDR1 DFQATT, CDR2 SNEGSKA (reference sequence). The CDR3 DNA reads TGCAGTGGTGAATTGACGGGCCAAGAGACCCAGTACTTC. It is translated as CSGELTGQETQYF.

The V gene is TRBV7-2, the J gene TRBJ2-5; TRBD1 aligns across 9 bases. V shed 6 bases, J shed 1 base, and the junction held 6 bases outside the gene matches. CDR3 length: 15 residues. CDR1 and CDR2 (germline): SGHTA, FQGNSA. The CDR3 nucleotides read TGTGCCAGCAGGGTTGGACAGGGGACCCAAGAGACCCAGTACTTC. Translated, it gives CASRVGQGTQETQYF.

This clonotype has just a few counts. The chain recombines TRBV6-2 or TRBV6-3 with TRBJ2-1; D call uncertain. Trimming pared 2 bases from V and 8 bases from J, leaving 10 bases between. Germline V gene data show CDR1 as MNHEY and CDR2 as SVGEGT. There are 13 residues in the CDR3. CDR3 nucleotides: TGTGCCAGCAGTTACCAAGGTGATGATGAGCAGTTCTTC. It codes for CASSYQGDDEQFF.

The V gene is TRBV2, the J gene TRBJ1-5, with D uncertain. Per the germline V gene, CDR1 is SNHLY and CDR2 is FYNNEI. The CDR3 covers 14 residues. Trimming stripped 7 bases from V and 3 bases from J, with 13 bases between. In DNA form, the CDR3 reads TGTGCCAGCACCTGGCGGCAGCCCAATCAGCCCCAGCATTTT. It translates to CASTWRQPNQPQHF.

This clonotype was found a few times. The rearrangement links TRBV7-9 to TRBJ1-4, with D unresolved. CDR3 length: 13 amino acids. V dropped 5 bases and J dropped 8 bases, with 12 bases sitting between them. CDR1 is SEHNR, CDR2 FQNEAQ, per germline (reference sequence). CDR3 loop: CASSPPWEEKLFF. DNA of the CDR3: TGTGCCAGCAGCCCGCCCTGGGAGGAAAAACTGTTTTTT.

This clonotype was picked up a small number of times. This chain connects TRBV27 to TRBJ2-4, with 10 bases lining up with TRBD2. This CDR3 contains 17 residues. Germline CDR1 is MNHEY and CDR2 is SMNVEV (reference sequence). The V segment lost 3 bases and the J segment 7 bases; nucleotides outside the gene matches: 12. CDR3 amino acids: CASSFQAGGRIGNIQYF. The CDR3 coding sequence is TGTGCCAGCAGTTTCCAAGCGGGGGGGCGTATCGGGAACATTCAGTACTTC.

This clonotype came up a few times. The chain combines TRBV7-9 with TRBJ2-2; the D gene is possibly TRBD2 (5 bases). The V end was cut by 8 bases, the J end by 4 bases, with 11 bases between. Per germline, CDR1 SEHNR and CDR2 FQNEAQ (reference sequence). The CDR3 sequence is 13 residues long. The CDR3 region is CASRNSGTGELFF. The CDR3 nucleotides read TGTGCCAGCCGGAACAGCGGCACCGGGGAGCTGTTTTTT.

V and J are TRBV11-1 and TRBJ2-3; D gene unclear. Germline V gives CDR1 SGHAT, CDR2 FQDESV (reference sequence). The germline V and J ends were trimmed by 5 bases and 2 bases, with 8 bases remaining between them. The CDR3 totals 13 residues. CDR3 DNA: TGTGCCAGCAGCCGACCAAACACAGATACGCAGTATTTT. This codes for CASSRPNTDTQYF.

This clonotype showed up just a few times. This sequence joins TRBV2 and TRBJ1-6; no definite D call. This CDR3 region has 13 residues. Germline loops: CDR1 SNHLY, CDR2 FYNNEI. Between the trimmed V and J ends, which lost 6 bases and 7 bases, there was a span of 10 bases. DNA of the CDR3: TGTGCCAGCAGGGACCTACAGAATTCACCCCTCCACTTT. Translation: CASRDLQNSPLHF.

The chain is built from TRBV4-1 and TRBJ2-7; a weak D match, TRBD1 (5 bases). Germline lookup yields CDR1 MGHRA and CDR2 YSYEKL. This CDR3 region has 15 residues. The V and J ends lost 4 bases and 5 bases respectively, with 18 bases between them. CDR3 in DNA: TGCGCCAGCAGCCGGCTTGTCGAAGGGGTCCACGAGCAGTACTTC. Translating gives CASSRLVEGVHEQYF.

This clonotype was seen a handful of times. The chain joins TRBV4-1 to TRBJ2-1, with 7 positions matching TRBD2. CDR3 length: 17 residues. CDR1 MGHRA and CDR2 YSYEKL come from the germline V gene. Trimming at V came to 1 base and at J to 5 bases, leaving 11 bases not matched to a gene. CDR3 sequence (DNA): TGCGCCAGCAGCCAAGTTTCGCGCGGGGGTCACCACAATGAGCAGTTCTTC. Its protein product is CASSQVSRGGHHNEQFF.

The chain employs TRBV6-1 and TRBJ1-4; TRBD1 might be the D (5 bases). This CDR3 is built from 14 residues. Trimming left V 6 bases short and J 7 bases short, with 15 bases between. CDR1 is MNHNS, CDR2 SASEGT, per germline. CDR3 amino acids: CASRELGGSEKLFF. The CDR3 DNA is TGTGCCAGCAGAGAGCTCGGGGGGAGTGAAAAACTGTTTTTT.

V and J are TRBV2 and TRBJ2-2; 12 bases map to TRBD2. CDR1 SNHLY and CDR2 FYNNEI come from the germline V gene. The V gene end was trimmed by 10 bases and the J gene end by 6 bases; junction bases not matched to a gene: 12. CDR3 length: 16 residues. The CDR3 sequence: CATRKTSGGEAGELFF. The CDR3, as DNA: TGTGCCACGCGAAAGACTAGCGGGGGAGAAGCCGGGGAGCTGTTTTTT.

Concerning this clonotype itself: The junction shows a germline mismatch at one end, possibly a read error. The chain is built from TRBV12-3 or TRBV12-4 and TRBJ1-4, with D possibly matching TRBD1 (5 bases). CDR3 length equals 13 residues. Written as DNA, the CDR3 is TGTGCCAGCAGCAGGGTGGCTAATGGAAAACTGTTTTTT. Its protein product is CASSRVANGKLFF.

This sequence joins TRBV27 and TRBJ1-5; the D is unclear. V was trimmed by 10 bases and J by 6 bases, leaving 13 bases between them. This CDR3 has 12 amino acids. Germline assignment: CDR1 MNHEY and CDR2 SMNVEV (reference sequence). CDR3 protein: CATKPEGQPQHF. The CDR3 region has the DNA TGTGCCACCAAGCCAGAGGGTCAGCCCCAGCATTTT.

Concerning this clonotype: An end of the junction differs from the germline gene, which may be a read error. The J gene is TRBJ2-3, the V gene TRBV12-3 or TRBV12-4, with 9 bases identical to TRBD1. The CDR3 has 14 amino acids. The CDR3 region is CASSQGQGTDTEYF. The CDR3 DNA sequence: TGTGCCAGCAGCCAGGGACAGGGCACAGATACGGAGTATTTT.